This entry features one T cell receptor (beta chain) sequence. Its specificity is not known. The data were taken from a study of shared clonotypes between healthy human individuals. Across the whole study: Every donor yielded three CD4 naive, three CD4 memory, two CD8 naive and one CD8 memory plate.

Study-wide points: Relative to memory subsets, naive subsets generally showed larger estimated richness.

CDR3 length equals 15 residues. Germline V gene lookup returns CDR1 MNHEY and CDR2 SVGAGI. V was trimmed by 2 bases and J by 3 bases, leaving 13 bases between them. The donors, all of them Caucasian adults, lived in Nashville, Tennessee. Measured with immunoSEQ multiplex PCR; TCRdb has only the in-frame clones, and not every one. Of some 2,000,000 clones in the sample, more than 90% were seen once. Sequencing was carried out using naive CD4+ T cells sorted from blood. This sample's subset: CD45RA+ positively selected. J is TRBJ2-5 and V is TRBV6-5; perhaps TRBD2 as D (7 bases). This TCR came from a man younger than 35 in good health. Here the CDR3 reads CASSYDRLAEETQYF. The CDR3 DNA follows: TGTGCCAGCAGTTACGACAGGCTAGCGGAAGAGACCCAGTACTTC.